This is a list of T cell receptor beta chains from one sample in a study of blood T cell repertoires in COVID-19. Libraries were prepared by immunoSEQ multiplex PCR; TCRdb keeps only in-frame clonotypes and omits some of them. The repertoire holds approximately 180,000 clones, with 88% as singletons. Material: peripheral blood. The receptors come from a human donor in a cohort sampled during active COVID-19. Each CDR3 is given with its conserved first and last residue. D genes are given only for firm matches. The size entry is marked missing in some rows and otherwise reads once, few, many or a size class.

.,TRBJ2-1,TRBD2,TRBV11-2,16,TGTGCCAGCAGCTTACAGGGACTAGCTAAGACCAATGAGCAGTTCTTC,CASSLQGLAKTNEQFF
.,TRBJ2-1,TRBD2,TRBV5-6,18,TGTGCCAGCAGCTTCGGACTAGCGGGAGATCGCTCCTACAATGAGCAGTTCTTC,CASSFGLAGDRSYNEQFF
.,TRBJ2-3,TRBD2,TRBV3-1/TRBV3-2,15,TGTGCCAGCAGCCAAGATTTAGCGGGGGGGGATACGCAGTATTTT,CASSQDLAGGDTQYF
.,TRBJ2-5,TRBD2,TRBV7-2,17,TGTGCCAGCAGCTTAGTCCCTAGCGGGGGTAAAAGGGAGACCCAGTACTTC,CASSLVPSGGKRETQYF
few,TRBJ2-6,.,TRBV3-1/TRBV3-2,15,TGTGCCAGCAGCCACAGGATTTCTGGGGCCAACGTCCTGACTTTC,CASSHRISGANVLTF
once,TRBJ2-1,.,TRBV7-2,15,TGTGCCAGCAGCCTTAGCGGAAACTCCTACAATGAGCAGTTCTTC,CASSLSGNSYNEQFF
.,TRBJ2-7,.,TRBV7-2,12,TGTGCCAGCAGCTTGGGCCGCTACGAGCAGTACTTC,CASSLGRYEQYF
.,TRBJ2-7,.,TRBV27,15,TGTGCCAGCAGTTTAAAGTATCCAAGGGGGTACGAGCAGTACTTC,CASSLKYPRGYEQYF
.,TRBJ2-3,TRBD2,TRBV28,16,TGTGCCAGCAGTTCAAGCGGGGGAAGTAGCACAGATACGCAGTATTTT,CASSSSGGSSTDTQYF
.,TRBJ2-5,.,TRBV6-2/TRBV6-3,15,TGTGCCAGCAGCGACCCAACTACTTACCAAGAGACCCAGTACTTC,CASSDPTTYQETQYF
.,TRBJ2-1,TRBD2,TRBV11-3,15,TGTGCCAGCAACCAACTAGCGGGAAACTACAATGAGCAGTTCTTC,CASNQLAGNYNEQFF
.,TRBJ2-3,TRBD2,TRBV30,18,TGTGCCTGGAGTGTACACCGGACTAGCGGGAGGGCGGCAGATACGCAGTATTTT,CAWSVHRTSGRAADTQYF
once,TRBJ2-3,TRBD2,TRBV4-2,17,TGTGCCAGCAGCCAAGATGGCCCGGGACTAGCGAAAGATACGCAGTATTTT,CASSQDGPGLAKDTQYF
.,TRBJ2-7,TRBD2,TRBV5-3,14,TGTGCCAGAAGCTTGCTCGGGGGGAAATACGAGCAGTACTTC,CARSLLGGKYEQYF
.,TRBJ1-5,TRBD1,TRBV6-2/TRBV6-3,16,TGTGCCAGCAGCCCTGGGACAGGGTATAGCAATCAGCCCCAGCATTTT,CASSPGTGYSNQPQHF
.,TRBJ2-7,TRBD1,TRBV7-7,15,TGTGCTAGCAGCTTATCGCAGGGGGAATCCTACGAGCAGTACTTC,CASSLSQGESYEQYF
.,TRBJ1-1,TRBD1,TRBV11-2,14,TGTGCCAGCAGCTTTGGACAGGGGAACACTGAAGCTTTCTTT,CASSFGQGNTEAFF
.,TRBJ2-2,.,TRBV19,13,TGTGCCAGTAGTTTAGTCTCGGTCGGGGAGCTGTTTTTT,CASSLVSVGELFF
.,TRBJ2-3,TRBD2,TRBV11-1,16,TGTGCCAGCAGCCCCCCCCGGCTAGCGGGAGTAGATACGCAGTATTTT,CASSPPRLAGVDTQYF
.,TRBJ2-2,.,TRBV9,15,TGTGCCAGCAGCGTGGGGGGATCGAACACCGGGGAGCTGTTTTTT,CASSVGGSNTGELFF
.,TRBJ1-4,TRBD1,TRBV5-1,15,TGCGCCAGCAGCACCCAGGGGGCTCCTAATGAAAAACTGTTTTTT,CASSTQGAPNEKLFF
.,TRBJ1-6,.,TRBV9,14,TGTGCCAGCAGCGTTGCCCACTCAAAATCACCCCTCCACTTT,CASSVAHSKSPLHF
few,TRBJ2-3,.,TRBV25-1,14,TGTGCCAGCAGTGAGAGACTGAGCACAGATACGCAGTATTTT,CASSERLSTDTQYF
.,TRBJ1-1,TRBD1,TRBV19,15,TGTGCCAGTAGTATGGGGACAGGGCTCGGCACTGAAGCTTTCTTT,CASSMGTGLGTEAFF
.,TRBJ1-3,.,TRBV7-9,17,TGTGCCAGCAGCTTGTATCAGGGTCAAACTCCCGGAAACACCATATATTTT,CASSLYQGQTPGNTIYF
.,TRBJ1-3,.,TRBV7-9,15,TGTGCCAGCAGCTTAGTCGTCAGCTCTGGAAACACCATATATTTT,CASSLVVSSGNTIYF
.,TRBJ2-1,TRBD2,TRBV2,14,TGTGCCAGCCGGACTAGCGGGGATTACAATGAGCAGTTCTTC,CASRTSGDYNEQFF
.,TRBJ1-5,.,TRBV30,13,TGTGCCTGGAGTCGGGACACCTATCAGCCCCAGCATTTT,CAWSRDTYQPQHF
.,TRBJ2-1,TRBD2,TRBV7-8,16,TGTGCCAGCAGCTTAGTGGGACTAGCGGGCAACAATGAGCAGTTCTTC,CASSLVGLAGNNEQFF
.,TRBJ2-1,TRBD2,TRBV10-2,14,TGCGCCAGCAGTGATGCGGGGGGAGGGGCCGAGCAGTTCTTC,CASSDAGGGAEQFF
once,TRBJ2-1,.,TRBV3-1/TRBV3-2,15,TGTGCCAGCAGCCAAGTCAGGGGCACCTACAATGAGCAGTTCTTC,CASSQVRGTYNEQFF
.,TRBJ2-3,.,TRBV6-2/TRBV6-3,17,TGTGCCAGCAGTTCCCCCCGTCTTTCACACTACACAGATACGCAGTATTTT,CASSSPRLSHYTDTQYF
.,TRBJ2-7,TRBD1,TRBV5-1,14,TGCGCCAGCAGCACCGGGACAGGGTCGTACGAGCAGTACTTC,CASSTGTGSYEQYF
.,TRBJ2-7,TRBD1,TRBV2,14,TGTGCCAGCACCCTCCGGGACAGTGCCTACGAGCAGTACTTC,CASTLRDSAYEQYF
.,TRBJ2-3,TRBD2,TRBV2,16,TGTGCCAGCAGGGATGGGGGAGGGCCGCGCACAGATACGCAGTATTTT,CASRDGGGPRTDTQYF
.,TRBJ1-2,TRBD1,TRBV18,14,TGTGCCAGCTCATCCGGGACAGGAGCCTATGGCTACACCTTC,CASSSGTGAYGYTF
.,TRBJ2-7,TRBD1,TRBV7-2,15,TGTGCCAGCAGCTTAATGTGGACAGGGTCCTACGAGCAGTACTTC,CASSLMWTGSYEQYF
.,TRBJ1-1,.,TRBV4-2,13,TGTGCCAGCAGCCAAGTAGGGGCAGCTCAAGCTTTCTTT,CASSQVGAAQAFF
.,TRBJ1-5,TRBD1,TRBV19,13,TGTGCCAGCCGGGACAGGGAGAATCAGCCCCAGCATTTT,CASRDRENQPQHF
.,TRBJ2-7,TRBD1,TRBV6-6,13,TGTGCCAGTGGACAGGGGGCGCGAAACGAGCAGTACTTC,CASGQGARNEQYF
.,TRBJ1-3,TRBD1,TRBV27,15,TGTGCCAGCAGTTTATCAACAGGGGCTGGAAACACCATATATTTT,CASSLSTGAGNTIYF
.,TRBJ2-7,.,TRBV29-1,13,TGCAGCGTTGAAGGTCGACGGGGCTACGAGCAGTACTTC,CSVEGRRGYEQYF
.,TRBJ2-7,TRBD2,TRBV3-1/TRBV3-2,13,TGTGCCAGCGGGAGCGGGGGGGCCGACGAGCAGTACTTC,CASGSGGADEQYF
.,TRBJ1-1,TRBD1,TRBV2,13,TGTGCCAGCATCCGACAGGGGAACACTGAAGCTTTCTTT,CASIRQGNTEAFF
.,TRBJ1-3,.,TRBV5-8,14,TGTGCCAGCTTCCCCGGCGGGGTCGGAAACACCATATATTTT,CASFPGGVGNTIYF
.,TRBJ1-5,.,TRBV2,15,TGTGCCAGCAGGGCAGGGAATGCCCGCAATCAGCCCCAGCATTTT,CASRAGNARNQPQHF
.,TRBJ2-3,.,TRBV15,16,TGTGCCACCAGCAGAGCCCGGGGGGCCTCGGCAGATACGCAGTATTTT,CATSRARGASADTQYF
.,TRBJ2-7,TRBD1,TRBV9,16,TGTGCCAGCAGCGTAGGTGGGAGGACAGGGCCCTACGAGCAGTACTTC,CASSVGGRTGPYEQYF
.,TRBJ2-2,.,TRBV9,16,TGTGCCAGCAGCGGGAGGGCCGCCGGAGTTACCGGGGAGCTGTTTTTT,CASSGRAAGVTGELFF
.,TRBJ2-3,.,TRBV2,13,TGTGCCAGGACGACAGGTTCTGCAGATACGCAGTATTTT,CARTTGSADTQYF
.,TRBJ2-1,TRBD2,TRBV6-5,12,TGTGCCAGCAGCCGGGGGACTAGTGAGCAGTTCTTC,CASSRGTSEQFF
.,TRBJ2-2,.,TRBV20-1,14,TGCAGTGCCAGTCCGGGAAGGAACACCGGGGAGCTGTTTTTT,CSASPGRNTGELFF
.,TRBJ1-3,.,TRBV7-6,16,TGTGCCAGCAGGGGAACCGGGGGGCTCGTTGGAAACACCATATATTTT,CASRGTGGLVGNTIYF
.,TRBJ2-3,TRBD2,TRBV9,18,TGTGCCAGCAGCGCAGAGGGCCGCGGGACTAGCGTTGCAGATACGCAGTATTTT,CASSAEGRGTSVADTQYF
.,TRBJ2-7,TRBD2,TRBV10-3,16,TGTGCCATCAGTGCGGGACTAGCGGGAGGGCCCCACGAGCAGTACTTC,CAISAGLAGGPHEQYF
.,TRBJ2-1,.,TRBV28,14,TGTGCCAGCCTGAGGCCCGGGACTTACAATGAGCAGTTCTTC,CASLRPGTYNEQFF
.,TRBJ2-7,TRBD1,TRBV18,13,TGTGCCAGCTCACCACTCGACAGGGGTGGGCAGTACTTC,CASSPLDRGGQYF
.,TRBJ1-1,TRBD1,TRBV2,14,TGTGCCAGCAGTCGACAGGGGGCGCCTACTGAAGCTTTCTTT,CASSRQGAPTEAFF
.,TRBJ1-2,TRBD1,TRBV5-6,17,TGTGCCAGCAGCTTGGGATGGACAGGGTATCGAGGCTATGGCTACACCTTC,CASSLGWTGYRGYGYTF
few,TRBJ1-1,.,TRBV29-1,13,TGCAGCGTTTGGTCACACCCGAACACTGAAGCTTTCTTT,CSVWSHPNTEAFF